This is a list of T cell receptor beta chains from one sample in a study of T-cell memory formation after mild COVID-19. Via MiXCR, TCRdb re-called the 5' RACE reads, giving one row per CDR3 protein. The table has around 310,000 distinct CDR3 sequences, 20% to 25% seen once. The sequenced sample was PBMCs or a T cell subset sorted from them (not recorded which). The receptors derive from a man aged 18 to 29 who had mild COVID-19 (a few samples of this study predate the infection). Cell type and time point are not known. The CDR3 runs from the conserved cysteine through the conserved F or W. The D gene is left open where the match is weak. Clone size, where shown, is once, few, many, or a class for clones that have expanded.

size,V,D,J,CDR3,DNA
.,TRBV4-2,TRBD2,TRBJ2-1,CASSQDRVAGGNEQFF,TGTGCCAGCAGCCAAGATCGGGTAGCGGGAGGCAATGAGCAGTTCTTC
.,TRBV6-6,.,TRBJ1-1,CASSFQEDTEAFF,TGTGCCAGCAGCTTCCAGGAGGACACTGAAGCTTTCTTT
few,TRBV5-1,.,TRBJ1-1,CASSPVVHSTAFF,TGCGCCAGCAGCCCCGTCGTTCACAGCACGGCTTTCTTT
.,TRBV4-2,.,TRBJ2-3,CASSQEAGGQADTQYF,TGTGCCAGCAGCCAAGAGGCGGGAGGACAGGCAGATACGCAGTATTTT
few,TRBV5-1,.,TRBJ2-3,CASSLEVRGWDTQYF,TGCGCCAGCAGCTTGGAGGTCAGGGGATGGGATACGCAGTATTTT
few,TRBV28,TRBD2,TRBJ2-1,CASSPAAGGNNEQFF,TGTGCCAGCAGCCCGGCAGCGGGGGGAAACAATGAGCAGTTCTTC
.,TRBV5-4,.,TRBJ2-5,CASSQPGQRKETQYF,TGTGCCAGCAGCCAACCGGGACAAAGAAAAGAGACCCAGTACTTC
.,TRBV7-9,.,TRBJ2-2,CDSSHGQKGGELFF,TGTGACAGCAGCCATGGACAGAAGGGCGGGGAGCTGTTTTTT
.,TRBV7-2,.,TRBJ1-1,CASSREGGANTEAFF,TGTGCCAGCAGCCGTGAGGGGGGGGCGAACACTGAAGCTTTCTTT
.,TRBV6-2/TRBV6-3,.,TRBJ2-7,CASGSVGTTPYEQYF,TGTGCCAGCGGGTCGGTCGGGACGACCCCCTACGAGCAGTACTTC
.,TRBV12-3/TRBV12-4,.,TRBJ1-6,CASWRRDTYSPLHF,TGTGCCAGTTGGAGGCGGGACACCTATTCACCCCTCCACTTT
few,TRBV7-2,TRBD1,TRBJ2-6,CASSHPGQSSGANVLTF,TGTGCCAGCAGCCACCCGGGACAGTCCTCTGGGGCCAACGTCCTGACTTTC
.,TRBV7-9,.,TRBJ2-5,CAWGARETQYF,TGTGCCTGGGGGGCGCGAGAGACCCAGTACTTC
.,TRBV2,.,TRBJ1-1,CASSEEGSQAFF,TGTGCCAGCAGTGAGGAGGGGTCACAAGCTTTCTTT
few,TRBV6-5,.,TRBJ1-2,CASSYRDRYGYTF,TGTGCCAGCAGTTACCGTGACAGATATGGCTACACCTTC
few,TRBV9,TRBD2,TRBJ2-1,CASSVISGGAYEQFF,TGTGCCAGCAGCGTAATTAGCGGGGGGGCCTATGAGCAGTTCTTC
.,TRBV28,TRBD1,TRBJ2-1,CASRDRDRVYNEQFF,TGTGCCAGCAGAGACCGGGACAGGGTCTACAATGAGCAGTTCTTC
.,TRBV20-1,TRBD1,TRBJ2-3,CSARDQDRARPDTQYF,TGCAGTGCTAGAGACCAGGACAGGGCCCGACCAGATACGCAGTATTTT
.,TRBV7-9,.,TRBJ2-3,CASSPKGSPGDTQYF,TGTGCCAGCAGCCCTAAAGGTAGCCCTGGGGATACGCAGTATTTT
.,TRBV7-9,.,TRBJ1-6,CASSLRGSPLHF,TGTGCCAGCAGCTTACGCGGGTCACCCCTCCACTTT
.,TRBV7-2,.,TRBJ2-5,CASSLEVLPETQYF,TGTGCCAGCAGCTTAGAAGTACTTCCAGAGACCCAGTACTTC
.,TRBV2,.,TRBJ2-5,CASRTSFGGGETQYF,TGTGCCAGCAGAACTAGCTTCGGGGGTGGTGAGACCCAGTACTTC
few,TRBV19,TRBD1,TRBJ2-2,CASSLRRQGFTGELFF,TGTGCCAGTAGTCTCCGCCGACAGGGATTCACCGGGGAGCTGTTTTTT
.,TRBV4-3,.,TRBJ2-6,CASSQEAGFSGANVLTF,TGCGCCAGCAGCCAAGAGGCTGGGTTCTCTGGGGCCAACGTCCTGACTTTC
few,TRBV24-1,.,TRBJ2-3,CATAQGGRGTDTQYF,TGTGCCACCGCACAGGGAGGGCGTGGCACAGATACGCAGTATTTT
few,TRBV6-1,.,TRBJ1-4,CASSPRRGNEKLFF,TGTGCCAGCAGCCCCCGCCGGGGTAATGAAAAACTGTTTTTT
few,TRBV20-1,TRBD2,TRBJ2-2,CSASLREGTGELFF,TGCAGTGCTAGTCTCAGGGAGGGGACCGGGGAGCTGTTTTTT
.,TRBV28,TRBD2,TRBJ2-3,CASRGLVDTQYF,TGTGCCAGCAGGGGACTAGTAGATACGCAGTATTTT
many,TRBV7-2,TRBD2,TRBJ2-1,CASSEGLAINEQFF,TGTGCCAGCAGCGAAGGACTAGCCATCAATGAGCAGTTCTTC
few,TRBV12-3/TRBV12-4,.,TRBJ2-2,CASTVWGGGDTGELFF,TGTGCCAGCACGGTCTGGGGAGGAGGGGACACCGGGGAGCTGTTTTTT
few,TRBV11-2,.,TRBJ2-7,CASSLGVEGYEQYF,TGTGCCAGCAGCTTAGGAGTTGAAGGCTACGAGCAGTACTTC
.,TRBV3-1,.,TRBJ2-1,CASSLQAGEQFF,TGTGCCAGCAGCCTCCAGGCGGGGGAGCAGTTCTTC
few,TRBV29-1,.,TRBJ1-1,CSVGEAFF,TGCAGCGTTGGAGAAGCTTTCTTT
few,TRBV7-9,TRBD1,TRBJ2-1,CASSSQGDGSNEQFF,TGTGCCAGCAGCTCTCAGGGGGACGGAAGCAATGAGCAGTTCTTC
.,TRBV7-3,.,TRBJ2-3,CASSFFGGRGTDTQYF,TGTGCCAGCAGCTTCTTCGGGGGCCGGGGAACAGATACGCAGTATTTT
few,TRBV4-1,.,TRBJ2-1,CASSSGAILGEQFF,TGCGCCAGCAGCTCGGGGGCCATCTTAGGGGAGCAGTTCTTC
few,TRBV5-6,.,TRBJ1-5,CASSWSSNQPQHF,TGTGCCAGCAGCTGGAGTAGCAATCAGCCCCAGCATTTT
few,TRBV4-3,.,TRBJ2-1,CASSQYNREQFF,TGCGCCAGCAGCCAATATAATAGAGAGCAGTTCTTC
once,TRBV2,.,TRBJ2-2,CASRPWDTGELFF,TGTGCCAGCAGGCCCTGGGATACCGGGGAGCTGTTTTTT
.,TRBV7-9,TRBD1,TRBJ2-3,CASSLTDRAQYF,TGTGCCAGCAGCCTTACCGACAGGGCGCAGTATTTT
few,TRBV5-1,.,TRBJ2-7,CASSPWDAPYEQYF,TGCGCCAGCAGCCCGTGGGACGCACCCTACGAGCAGTACTTC
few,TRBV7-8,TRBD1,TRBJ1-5,CASSLDRVGGQPQHF,TGTGCCAGCAGCCTCGACAGGGTCGGGGGTCAGCCCCAGCATTTT
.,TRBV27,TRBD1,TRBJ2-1,CASRQGANYNEQFF,TGTGCCAGCAGACAGGGGGCTAACTACAATGAGCAGTTCTTC
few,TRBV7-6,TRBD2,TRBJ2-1,CASSSSAGGPGYNEQFF,TGTGCCAGCAGCTCTAGTGCGGGGGGGCCAGGATACAATGAGCAGTTCTTC
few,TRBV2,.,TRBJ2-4,CASRSQGGPIQYF,TGTGCCAGCAGGAGCCAGGGGGGGCCCATTCAGTACTTC
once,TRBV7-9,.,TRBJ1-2,CASSSGDFYGYTF,TGTGCCAGCAGCTCCGGGGACTTCTATGGCTACACCTTC
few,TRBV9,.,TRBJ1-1,CASSGRPNTEAFF,TGTGCCAGCAGCGGACGACCGAACACTGAAGCTTTCTTT
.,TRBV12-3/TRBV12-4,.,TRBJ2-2,CASSSGRLDTGELFF,TGTGCCAGCAGTTCGGGTCGGCTAGACACCGGGGAGCTGTTTTTT
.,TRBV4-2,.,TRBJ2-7,CASSQGLGYEQYF,TGTGCCAGCAGCCAGGGGTTGGGCTACGAGCAGTACTTC
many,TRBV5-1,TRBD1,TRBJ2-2,CASSPDRAGELFF,TGCGCCAGCAGCCCCGACAGGGCCGGGGAGCTGTTTTTT